These T cell receptor beta chains were read from a single sample in a study of shared clonotypes between healthy human individuals. Clones were sequenced by immunoSEQ multiplex PCR, and TCRdb holds only the in-frame ones, with some missing. Of roughly 1.5 million clones detected, nearly 99% appear once; the ten largest clones hold 0.4% to 0.55%. The sequenced sample consisted of naive CD4+ T cells sorted from blood. Receptors were obtained from a man aged 25 to 45 in good health. Each CDR3 is given with its conserved first and last residue.

j_call v_call cdr3_aa
TRBJ2-3 TRBV9 CASSVRAGGQGDTQYF
TRBJ2-3 TRBV5-1 CASRPGTKDSTDTQYF
TRBJ2-3 TRBV6-1 CASSEGTHLPTDTQYF
TRBJ1-4 TRBV2 CASSWEGTGQEKLFF
TRBJ1-1 TRBV11-2 CASSLGIGTDTEAFF
TRBJ2-7 TRBV6-6 CASSYVASGSDLKYF
TRBJ2-2 TRBV5-4 CASSREGSTGELFF
TRBJ2-7 TRBV6-1 CASSESTRGGEQYF
TRBJ1-1 TRBV5-1 CASSLQTSMNTEAFF
TRBJ2-1 TRBV6-4 CASSARTSGSYNEQFF
TRBJ2-7 TRBV18 CASSQVQGQLSEQYF
TRBJ1-2 TRBV7-9 CASSLGQGYGYTF
TRBJ2-5 TRBV2 CASRLGGLAGVLETQYF
TRBJ2-7 TRBV6-1 CASSATGYEQYF
TRBJ2-1 TRBV11-2 CASSPKTSGRNEQFF
TRBJ2-5 TRBV5-1 CASSSQGTGEETQYF
TRBJ2-5 TRBV18 CASSPRGEETQYF
TRBJ2-6 TRBV28 CASSSPSSGANVLTF
TRBJ1-2 TRBV27 CASSRARDGYGYTF
TRBJ2-7 TRBV19 CASSIRDRVHEQYF
TRBJ1-4 TRBV7-2 CASSLGWGEKLFF
TRBJ2-7 TRBV4-1 CASSKPGQDYEQYF
TRBJ1-2 TRBV2 CASSLGDLYGYTF
TRBJ2-7 TRBV19 CASGTSGGSYEQYF
TRBJ2-2 TRBV9 CASSARGRDTGELFF